This T cell receptor beta chain was observed in a study of T cell responses to AZD1222 COVID-19 vaccine. The study's findings and limits: Spike-wide vaccine-associated CD4 TCRs dominated at 160-218 and 743-854. Females outnumbered males among donors, who were mostly white British; clonal diversity was possibly underestimated. Spike-specific TCRs gained breadth and depth after people received two AZD1222 doses.

Libraries were prepared by immunoSEQ multiplex PCR; TCRdb keeps only in-frame clonotypes and omits some of them. Found here are 95,000 to 150,000 clones, 90% of them singletons; the top ten hold 7.2%. CDR3 length: 12 residues. V was clipped by 6 bases and J by 3 bases, with 8 bases between them. Turning to this clone: The antigen is unknown.

The sequencing here drew on peripheral blood, taken on day 0 of AZD1222 vaccination. This chain uses TRBV12-3 or TRBV12-4 with TRBJ1-2; tentatively, D is TRBD1 (6 bases). The receptor was derived from an adult in good health. CDR3 residues: CASRGAYYGYTF. Written as DNA, the CDR3 is TGTGCCAGCAGGGGGGCTTACTATGGCTACACCTTC.